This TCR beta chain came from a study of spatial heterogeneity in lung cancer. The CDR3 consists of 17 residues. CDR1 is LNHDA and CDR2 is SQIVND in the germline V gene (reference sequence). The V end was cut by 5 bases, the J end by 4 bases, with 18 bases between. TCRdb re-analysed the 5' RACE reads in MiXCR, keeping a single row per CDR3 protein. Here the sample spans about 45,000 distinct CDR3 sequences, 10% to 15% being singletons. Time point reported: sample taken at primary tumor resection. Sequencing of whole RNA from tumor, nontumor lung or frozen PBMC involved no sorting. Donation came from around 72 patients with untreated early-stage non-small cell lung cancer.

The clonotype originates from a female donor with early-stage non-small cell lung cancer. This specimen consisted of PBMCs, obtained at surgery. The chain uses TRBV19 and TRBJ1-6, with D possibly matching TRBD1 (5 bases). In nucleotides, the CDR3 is TGTGCCAGTAGTGCCGACCGGGACGGCGTGTATAATTCACCCCTCCACTTT. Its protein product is CASSADRDGVYNSPLHF. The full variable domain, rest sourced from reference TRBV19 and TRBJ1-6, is DGGITQSPKYLFRKEGQNVTLSCEQNLNHDAMYWYRQDPGQGLRLIYYSQIVNDFQKGDIAEGYSVSREKKESFPLTVTSAQKNPTAFYLCASSADRDGVYNSPLHFGNGTRLTVT.